Included here is one TCR beta chain sequence, with context. This entry belongs to a study of blood T cell repertoires in COVID-19. The CDR3 length is 14 residues. Germline V gives CDR1 LGHNA, CDR2 YSLEER. V was shortened by 8 bases and J by 7 bases, with 15 bases between the two germline ends. TCRdb's copy holds only in-frame clones and misses some; the assay was immunoSEQ multiplex PCR. This table has about 260,000 clones, approximately 89% appearing once. The chain couples TRBV4-3 to TRBJ1-6; D possibly corresponds to TRBD1 (5 bases). The sequence came from a woman aged 40 to 50 who had been exposed to COVID-19. The source material was PBMCs or T cells enriched from blood (not recorded which). CDR3 bases: TGCGCCAGCGCGGGGGAACGATTAAATTCACCCCTCCACTTT. This gives the protein CASAGERLNSPLHF.